The source of this TCR beta chain is a study of blood T cell repertoires in COVID-19. Clones were sequenced by immunoSEQ multiplex PCR, and TCRdb holds only the in-frame ones, with some missing. The sample lists 250,000 or so clones; more than 75% were seen once. Trimming left V 10 bases short and J 11 bases short, with 20 bases between. Germline CDR1 is ENHRY and CDR2 is SYGVKD. The CDR3 consists of 12 residues. The clonotype comes from a woman between 50 and 59 years old who had been exposed to COVID-19. This chain connects TRBV10-3 to TRBJ1-1; D is undetermined. Sequencing input: PBMCs or T cells enriched from blood (not recorded which). CDR3 coding DNA: TGTGCCACCTGGTTCGAGGGCGGGAAGGCTTTCTTT. Encoded protein: CATWFEGGKAFF.